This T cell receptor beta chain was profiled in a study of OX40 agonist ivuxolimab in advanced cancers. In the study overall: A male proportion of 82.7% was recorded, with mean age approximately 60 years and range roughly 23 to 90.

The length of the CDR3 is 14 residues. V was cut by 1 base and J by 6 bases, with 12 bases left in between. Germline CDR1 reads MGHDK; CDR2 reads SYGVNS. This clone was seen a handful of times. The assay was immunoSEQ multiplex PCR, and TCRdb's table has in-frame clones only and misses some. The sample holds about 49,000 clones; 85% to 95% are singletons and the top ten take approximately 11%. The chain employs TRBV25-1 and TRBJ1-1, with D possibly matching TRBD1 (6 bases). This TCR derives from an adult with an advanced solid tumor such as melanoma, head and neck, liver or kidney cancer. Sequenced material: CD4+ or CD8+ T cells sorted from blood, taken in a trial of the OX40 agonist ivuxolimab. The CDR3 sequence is CASSELSGVAEAFF. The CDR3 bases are TGTGCCAGCAGTGAATTGTCAGGGGTCGCTGAAGCTTTCTTT.